The rows below give T cell receptor beta chains drawn from one sample of a study of control samples from healthy donors and cancer patients. Repertoires were generated with immunoSEQ multiplex PCR, while TCRdb's copy carries only in-frame clones and drops some. The table shows 100,000 to 150,000 clones, with less than 95% occurring only once. Sequenced: blood. These receptors all come from a man in his late teens or twenties in good health. CDR3s include the opening cysteine and the closing phenylalanine or tryptophan. The order of the fields is D gene, J gene, clone size, V gene, CDR3 DNA, CDR3 protein. D genes are given only for firm matches. Expanded clones get a size class; other rows say once, few or many, or leave the size out.

. TRBJ1-3 . TRBV5-4 TGTGCCAGCAGCGTGGACAGCCTCTCTGGAAACACCATATATTTT CASSVDSLSGNTIYF
TRBD1 TRBJ1-4 once TRBV27 TGTGCCAGCACTACCGGGACAGGGGGCGTCCAGGGTGAAAAACTGTTTTTT CASTTGTGGVQGEKLFF
. TRBJ2-2 . TRBV19 TGTGCCAGTAGTGAGAGTTCAAACACCGGGGAGCTGTTTTTT CASSESSNTGELFF
. TRBJ1-1 . TRBV4-2 TGTGCCAGCACCCTAGGCGGGGGGCAGGGCACTGAAGCTTTCTTT CASTLGGGQGTEAFF
. TRBJ2-3 . TRBV11-2 TGTGCCAGCAGAAGGCCGGGCCTCAGGACAGATACGCAGTATTTT CASRRPGLRTDTQYF
. TRBJ1-1 . TRBV18 TGTGCCAGCTCTTTTGGGCGGGACACTGAAGCTTTCTTT CASSFGRDTEAFF
. TRBJ1-4 . TRBV6-5 TGTGCCAGCAGTTCTGAGACCCCGGCAACTAATGAAAAACTGTTTTTT CASSSETPATNEKLFF
TRBD1 TRBJ1-1 . TRBV12-3/TRBV12-4 TGTGCCAGCAGTCACAGGGGGCGCGGGGAAGCTTTCTTT CASSHRGRGEAFF
. TRBJ1-1 . TRBV12-5 TGTGCTAGTGGTTTGGTAAGCCCAATGGGGTGGCGGAACACTGAAGCTTTCTTT CASGLVSPMGWRNTEAFF
TRBD1 TRBJ1-1 once TRBV24-1 TGTGCCACACGGGACAGCTCGAACACTGAAGCTTTCTTT CATRDSSNTEAFF
TRBD1 TRBJ2-7 . TRBV7-9 TGTGCCAGCAGCTCGGGACAGCTGACTACCTACGAGCAGTACTTC CASSSGQLTTYEQYF
. TRBJ1-5 . TRBV27 TGTGCCAGCAGTTCGATTCCCGGGCCCATTGATCAGCCCCAGCATTTT CASSSIPGPIDQPQHF
. TRBJ2-5 . TRBV10-3 TGTGCCATCAGTGAGTCGGGTCTCGGGGCCGGGACCCAGTACTTC CAISESGLGAGTQYF
. TRBJ1-2 . TRBV6-6 TGTGCCAGCAGTAGGGAAGGGGGGGTCTATGGCTACACCTTC CASSREGGVYGYTF
. TRBJ1-1 . TRBV12-3/TRBV12-4 TGTGCCAGCAGAGCAACAGTGAACACTGAAGCTTTCTTT CASRATVNTEAFF
. TRBJ1-5 . TRBV27 TGTGCCAGCAGTTTGATGGAGGGGCGGAGGCCCCAGCATTTT CASSLMEGRRPQHF